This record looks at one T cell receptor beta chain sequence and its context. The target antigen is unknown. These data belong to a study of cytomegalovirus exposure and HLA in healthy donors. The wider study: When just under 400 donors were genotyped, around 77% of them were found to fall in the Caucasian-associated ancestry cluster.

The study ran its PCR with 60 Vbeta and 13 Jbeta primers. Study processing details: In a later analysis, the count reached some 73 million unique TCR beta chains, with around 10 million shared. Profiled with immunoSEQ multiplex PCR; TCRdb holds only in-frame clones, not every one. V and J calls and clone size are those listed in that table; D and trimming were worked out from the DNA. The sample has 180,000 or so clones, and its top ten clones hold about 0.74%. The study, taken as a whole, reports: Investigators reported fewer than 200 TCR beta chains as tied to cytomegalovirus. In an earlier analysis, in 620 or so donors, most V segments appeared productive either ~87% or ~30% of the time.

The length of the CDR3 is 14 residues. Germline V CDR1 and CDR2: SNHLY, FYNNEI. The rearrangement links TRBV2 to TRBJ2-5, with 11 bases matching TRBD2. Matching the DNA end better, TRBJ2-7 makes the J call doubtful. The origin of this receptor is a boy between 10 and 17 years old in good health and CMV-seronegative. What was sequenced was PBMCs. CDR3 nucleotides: TGTGCCAGCAGGCTAGCGGGGGGCCTGAACGAGCAGTACTTC. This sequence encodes CASRLAGGLNEQYF.